A selection of T cell receptor beta chains follows, all from one sample in a study of blood T cell repertoires in COVID-19. Clones were read by immunoSEQ multiplex PCR, and TCRdb kept only the in-frame ones, dropping some. The sample comprises roughly 59,000 clones, over 70% of which are singletons, and 6% to 6.5% rests with the top ten. The sequencing sample was made of peripheral blood. The receptors come from a human donor in a cohort sampled during active COVID-19. The CDR3 runs from the conserved cysteine through the conserved F or W. The order of the fields is V gene, J gene, clone size, D gene, CDR3 DNA, CDR3 protein. The D gene is left open where the match is weak. Some rows mark clone size as missing; the rest say once, few, many or name a class of expanded clone.

v_call: TRBV2; j_call: TRBJ1-1; clone_size: -; d_call: -; cdr3_nt: TGTGCCAGCAGTGCACAGGGAACGGACACTGAAGCTTTCTTT; cdr3_aa: CASSAQGTDTEAFF
v_call: TRBV4-2; j_call: TRBJ2-5; clone_size: -; d_call: -; cdr3_nt: TGTGCCAGCAGCCAAGAAGGGCAGGGGTACCAAGAGACCCAGTACTTC; cdr3_aa: CASSQEGQGYQETQYF
v_call: TRBV28; j_call: TRBJ2-7; clone_size: -; d_call: -; cdr3_nt: TGTGCCAGCGGGCCAGGGCAGGCCTACGAGCAGTACTTC; cdr3_aa: CASGPGQAYEQYF
v_call: TRBV5-4; j_call: TRBJ2-1; clone_size: -; d_call: TRBD1; cdr3_nt: TGTGCCAGCAGCCAAGGACAGGGGGCGAGTCGAGAGCAGTTCTTC; cdr3_aa: CASSQGQGASREQFF
v_call: TRBV21-1; j_call: TRBJ2-4; clone_size: once; d_call: -; cdr3_nt: TGTGCCAGCAGCAAAGCGAACCCTGGGAGGGCCGACATTCAGTACTTC; cdr3_aa: CASSKANPGRADIQYF
v_call: TRBV5-4; j_call: TRBJ2-7; clone_size: many; d_call: -; cdr3_nt: TGTGCCAGCAGCTTCGGCGGGACGAGCTCCTACGAGCAGTACTTC; cdr3_aa: CASSFGGTSSYEQYF
v_call: TRBV7-2; j_call: TRBJ2-1; clone_size: -; d_call: TRBD2; cdr3_nt: TGTGCCAGCAGCCCGATAGCGGGCGGATACAATGAGCAGTTCTTC; cdr3_aa: CASSPIAGGYNEQFF
v_call: TRBV7-9; j_call: TRBJ1-2; clone_size: -; d_call: TRBD1; cdr3_nt: TGTGCCAGCAGCTTATCAACACCTCAGGGGGGCGGCTACACCTTC; cdr3_aa: CASSLSTPQGGGYTF
v_call: TRBV3-1/TRBV3-2; j_call: TRBJ2-1; clone_size: -; d_call: -; cdr3_nt: TGTGCCAGCAGCCTCTTTAGGAGCTCCTACAATGAGCAGTTCTTC; cdr3_aa: CASSLFRSSYNEQFF
v_call: TRBV30; j_call: TRBJ2-1; clone_size: -; d_call: -; cdr3_nt: TGTGCCTGGGAGGTGGGACTTCCCTCCTACAATGAGCAGTTCTTC; cdr3_aa: CAWEVGLPSYNEQFF
v_call: TRBV29-1; j_call: TRBJ2-2; clone_size: -; d_call: -; cdr3_nt: TGCAGCGCCGGACAGTTCACCGGGGAGCTGTTTTTT; cdr3_aa: CSAGQFTGELFF
v_call: TRBV13; j_call: TRBJ2-7; clone_size: -; d_call: -; cdr3_nt: TGTGCCAGCAGCTTAGGAATGGGGAGGAGCGCCTACGAGCAGTACTTC; cdr3_aa: CASSLGMGRSAYEQYF
v_call: TRBV20-1; j_call: TRBJ1-4; clone_size: -; d_call: -; cdr3_nt: TGCAGTGCTAGTAGCAGGCTAAGCGAAAAACTGTTTTTT; cdr3_aa: CSASSRLSEKLFF
v_call: TRBV2; j_call: TRBJ1-5; clone_size: -; d_call: -; cdr3_nt: TGTGCCAGCAGTGGGAGCTTTAGGAATCAGCCCCAGCATTTT; cdr3_aa: CASSGSFRNQPQHF
v_call: TRBV25-1; j_call: TRBJ1-1; clone_size: few; d_call: -; cdr3_nt: TGTGCCAGCAACGACAGGAACACTGAAGCTTTCTTT; cdr3_aa: CASNDRNTEAFF
v_call: TRBV19; j_call: TRBJ1-6; clone_size: -; d_call: -; cdr3_nt: TGTGCCAGTAGCCCCGGACTCTATAATTCACCCCTCCACTTT; cdr3_aa: CASSPGLYNSPLHF
v_call: TRBV11-2; j_call: TRBJ2-7; clone_size: -; d_call: -; cdr3_nt: TGTGCCAGCAGCTTAAGAGATGTCGAGCAGTACTTC; cdr3_aa: CASSLRDVEQYF
v_call: TRBV2; j_call: TRBJ1-6; clone_size: -; d_call: -; cdr3_nt: TGTGCCAGCCGGGCCATCGGGGATTCACCCCTCCACTTT; cdr3_aa: CASRAIGDSPLHF
v_call: TRBV6-1; j_call: TRBJ1-4; clone_size: -; d_call: -; cdr3_nt: TGTGCCAGCAGTGAACTTCTAGGAACTAATGAAAAACTGTTTTTT; cdr3_aa: CASSELLGTNEKLFF
v_call: TRBV2; j_call: TRBJ1-1; clone_size: -; d_call: -; cdr3_nt: TGTGCCAGGGCGGGGCTCGCCTATGAAGCTTTCTTT; cdr3_aa: CARAGLAYEAFF
v_call: TRBV10-1; j_call: TRBJ2-1; clone_size: -; d_call: TRBD2; cdr3_nt: TGCGCCAGCAGTGAGTCAGGCGGGGGGGCATATTACAATGAGCAGTTCTTC; cdr3_aa: CASSESGGGAYYNEQFF
v_call: TRBV5-1; j_call: TRBJ1-5; clone_size: -; d_call: TRBD1; cdr3_nt: TGCGCCAGCAGCAGGACAGGGAATAGCAATCAGCCCCAGCATTTT; cdr3_aa: CASSRTGNSNQPQHF
v_call: TRBV18; j_call: TRBJ2-7; clone_size: -; d_call: TRBD1; cdr3_nt: TGTGCCAGCTCTCTTCTAATACAGGGGGCGTCCTACGAGCAGTACTTC; cdr3_aa: CASSLLIQGASYEQYF
v_call: TRBV5-4; j_call: TRBJ2-3; clone_size: -; d_call: -; cdr3_nt: TGTGCCAGCAGCTTGGCCGGGGGTAGGATAGATACGCAGTATTTT; cdr3_aa: CASSLAGGRIDTQYF
v_call: TRBV9; j_call: TRBJ1-6; clone_size: -; d_call: -; cdr3_nt: TGTGCCAGCAGCTTAACAGGGAATCGTAATTCACCCCTCCACTTT; cdr3_aa: CASSLTGNRNSPLHF
v_call: TRBV18; j_call: TRBJ2-1; clone_size: -; d_call: TRBD2; cdr3_nt: TGTGCCAGCTCACCTAGCGGGGGGGGTGAGCAGTTCTTC; cdr3_aa: CASSPSGGGEQFF
v_call: TRBV3-1/TRBV3-2; j_call: TRBJ2-1; clone_size: -; d_call: -; cdr3_nt: TGTGCCAGCAGCCAAAGGGGCTCGAGTGAGCAGTTCTTC; cdr3_aa: CASSQRGSSEQFF
v_call: TRBV6-1; j_call: TRBJ2-7; clone_size: -; d_call: TRBD1; cdr3_nt: TGTGCCAGCAGTGACCAGGGGACAGGGAACTACGAGCAGTACTTC; cdr3_aa: CASSDQGTGNYEQYF
v_call: TRBV4-1; j_call: TRBJ1-2; clone_size: -; d_call: TRBD1; cdr3_nt: TGCGCCAGCAGGGGGCGTGAACAGGGGTTGGACTATGGCTACACCTTC; cdr3_aa: CASRGREQGLDYGYTF
v_call: TRBV7-8; j_call: TRBJ1-6; clone_size: -; d_call: -; cdr3_nt: TGTGCCAGCAGTCTGACTGGAGGTGGATCACCCCTCCACTTT; cdr3_aa: CASSLTGGGSPLHF
v_call: TRBV20-1; j_call: TRBJ2-3; clone_size: -; d_call: -; cdr3_nt: TGCAGTGCCCTGAGGGTAGATACGCAGTATTTT; cdr3_aa: CSALRVDTQYF
v_call: TRBV6-1; j_call: TRBJ2-2; clone_size: -; d_call: TRBD2; cdr3_nt: TGTGCCAGCAGTGTTCGGACTAGCCCCTACGTTGGGGAGCTGTTTTTT; cdr3_aa: CASSVRTSPYVGELFF
v_call: TRBV19; j_call: TRBJ1-5; clone_size: -; d_call: TRBD1; cdr3_nt: TGTGCCAGTAGTATAGATGGCAGGGGGCCGGGTCAGCCCCAGCATTTT; cdr3_aa: CASSIDGRGPGQPQHF
v_call: TRBV5-1; j_call: TRBJ1-6; clone_size: -; d_call: -; cdr3_nt: TGCGCCAGCAGCCTAACGGACACTCGGAATTCACCCCTCCACTTT; cdr3_aa: CASSLTDTRNSPLHF
v_call: TRBV5-1; j_call: TRBJ2-7; clone_size: once; d_call: -; cdr3_nt: TGCGCCAGCAGCTTGGTAGGACAGAGTTACGAGCAGTACTTC; cdr3_aa: CASSLVGQSYEQYF
v_call: TRBV5-6; j_call: TRBJ2-1; clone_size: -; d_call: TRBD2; cdr3_nt: TGTGCCAGCAGCTCGGGACTAGCGTCCTTCTCCTACAATGAGCAGTTCTTC; cdr3_aa: CASSSGLASFSYNEQFF
v_call: TRBV3-1/TRBV3-2; j_call: TRBJ2-7; clone_size: few; d_call: -; cdr3_nt: TGTGCCAGCAGCAAACGTCATGGGAGCTCCTACGAGCAGTACTTC; cdr3_aa: CASSKRHGSSYEQYF
v_call: TRBV24-1; j_call: TRBJ2-2; clone_size: -; d_call: -; cdr3_nt: TGTGCATTAAGGCGGGTCGGGGAGCTGTTTTTT; cdr3_aa: CALRRVGELFF
v_call: TRBV4-1; j_call: TRBJ2-5; clone_size: -; d_call: -; cdr3_nt: TGCGCCAGCACTTCTACCCAGGGAAGATTTCAAGAGACCCAGTACTTC; cdr3_aa: CASTSTQGRFQETQYF
v_call: TRBV19; j_call: TRBJ1-5; clone_size: -; d_call: -; cdr3_nt: TGTGCTTCCCAACAGGACGGCAATCAGCCCCAGCATTTT; cdr3_aa: CASQQDGNQPQHF